This T cell receptor beta chain was retrieved from a study of blood T cell repertoires in COVID-19. As for the study in general: Nucleic acid was either cDNA or gDNA, and it came from T cells, B-cell-depleted T cells, or PBMCs.

All enrollees were about 18 to 100 years old and from 25 or so US areas. Participants had their cohort set by participant-reported clinical history. Clones were read by immunoSEQ multiplex PCR, and TCRdb kept only the in-frame ones, dropping some. The table lists 200,000 or so clones, less than 85% of them singletons. This clone was seen a handful of times. V was clipped by 4 bases and J by 14 bases; unmatched bases: 19. Germline CDR1 and CDR2: LGHDT and YNNKEL (reference sequence). The CDR3 covers 16 residues. Sequenced input: PBMCs or T cells enriched from blood (not recorded which). This sequence originates from a man aged 55 to 69 who had recovered from COVID-19. The V gene is TRBV3-1 (or the pseudogene TRBV3-2), the J gene TRBJ2-1; 8 positions agree with TRBD2. The CDR3 protein is CASSRSGLGHGAQEFF. CDR3 bases: TGTGCCAGCAGCCGCTCGGGACTAGGGCACGGGGCACAGGAGTTCTTC.